The next 21 T cell receptor beta chains were all read from a single sample in a study of T cell repertoires in aging, cancer and after chemotherapy. Peripheral blood genomic DNA, not sorted cells or RNA, was the template. Multiplex touch-down PCR with TRB-A/B primers amplified rearranged V-D-J TRB sequences. TCRdb fed the multiplex PCR reads into MiXCR, producing one record per CDR3 protein. Among some 6,100 distinct CDR3 sequences listed, about 35% were seen once. Sample: blood. The receptor source for this set is a human donor with a blood cancer.

This rearrangement joins TRBV29-1 to TRBJ2-7; tentatively, D is TRBD2 (5 bases). Germline V gene sequence: CDR1 SQVTM, CDR2 ANQGSEA. The germline V and J ends were trimmed by 8 bases and 5 bases, with 19 bases remaining between them. The CDR3 is 13 residues long. The CDR3 DNA sequence: TGCAGCCATGAGGGAGACCCATCCCACGAGCAGTACTTC. Its protein product is CSHEGDPSHEQYF.

The chain couples TRBV29-1 to TRBJ2-1; 7 positions agree with TRBD1. The V and J ends lost 7 bases and 4 bases, in that order; junction bases with no gene match: 10. From germline, CDR1 is SQVTM and CDR2 ANQGSEA. The CDR3 sequence is 14 residues long. CDR3 sequence: CSAEGTAPYNEQFF. Written as DNA, the CDR3 is TGCAGCGCTGAGGGGACAGCTCCGTACAATGAGCAGTTCTTC.

The chain joins TRBV20-1 to TRBJ2-3, with D possibly being TRBD2 (6 bases). The germline V and J ends were trimmed by 6 bases and 0 bases, with 10 bases remaining between them. This CDR3 region has 13 residues. The germline V gene encodes CDR1 DFQATT and CDR2 SNEGSKA (reference sequence). For the CDR3, the DNA is TGCAGTGCCCCGGGGGTTAGCACAGATACGCAGTATTTT. Its translation is CSAPGVSTDTQYF.

This clonotype appeared a few times. The gene calls are TRBV18 and TRBJ2-1; D unresolved. The CDR3 runs 11 residues. Trimming left V 2 bases short and J 4 bases short, with 0 bases between. Germline V gene lookup returns CDR1 KGHSH and CDR2 LQKENI. In DNA, the CDR3 is TGTGCCAGCTCACCATACAATGAGCAGTTCTTC. This encodes CASSPYNEQFF.

This clonotype has only a few counts. The V and J genes are TRBV27 and TRBJ1-1, with 7 bases lining up with TRBD1. There are 15 residues in the CDR3. The V gene's germline CDR1 is MNHEY and CDR2 SMNVEV (reference sequence). J was trimmed by 10 bases and V by 4 bases; bases with no gene match: 15. The CDR3 region is CASSYKQGYGKGAFF. The CDR3 bases are TGTGCCAGCAGTTATAAACAGGGGTACGGGAAAGGAGCTTTCTTT.

In its sample, this clonotype was seen a few times. This chain joins TRBV6-5 and TRBJ2-2, with 14 bases identical to TRBD2. V lost 5 bases and J lost 6; bases outside the gene matches: 8. The CDR3 loop spans 17 amino acids. Germline V lookup: CDR1 MNHEY, CDR2 SVGAGI. CDR3 residues: CASSHRLAGGPPGELFF. DNA for the CDR3: TGTGCCAGCAGTCACCGACTAGCGGGAGGGCCTCCCGGGGAGCTGTTTTTT.

The V call is TRBV19, the J call TRBJ1-2, with 8 bases fitting TRBD1. V shed 6 bases, J shed 6 bases, and the junction held 6 bases outside the gene matches. Looked up from germline, CDR1 is LNHDA and CDR2 is SQIVND (reference sequence). The CDR3 extends over 13 amino acids. The CDR3 spells CASRRQGMDGYTF. As DNA, the CDR3 is TGTGCCAGTAGGCGACAGGGGATGGATGGCTACACCTTC.

V and J are TRBV6-6 and TRBJ2-7; possibly TRBD2 for D (7 bases). CDR1 is MNHNY, CDR2 SVGAGI, per germline (reference sequence). V was trimmed by 7 bases and J by 6 bases, leaving 16 bases between them. The CDR3 contains 13 residues. The CDR3, as DNA: TGTGCCAGCAAAGGGGGGGGGGCGTCCGAGCAGTACTTC. This codes for CASKGGGASEQYF.

The chain links TRBV6-5 to TRBJ1-3; a weak D match, TRBD1 (6 bases). V was cut by 6 bases and J by 0 bases, with 12 bases left in between. Germline V gene data show CDR1 as MNHEY and CDR2 as SVGAGI. The CDR3 extends over 15 amino acids. The DNA for the CDR3 is TGTGCCAGCAGCGTGACAGGACTCTCTGGAAACACCATATATTTT. Translated: CASSVTGLSGNTIYF.

The CDR3 protein is CASSFEGYNEQFF. The CDR3 bases are TGTGCCAGCAGCTTCGAGGGATACAATGAGCAGTTCTTC. The chain has TRBV7-6 and TRBJ2-1, with TRBD2 as a possible D gene (5 bases). CDR1 is SGHVS and CDR2 is FNYEAQ in the germline V gene. V was trimmed by 3 bases and J by 4 bases, leaving 7 bases between them. The CDR3 is 13 amino acids.

The J gene is TRBJ2-7, the V gene TRBV19, with 9 bases fitting TRBD2. This CDR3 region has 15 residues. The trim removed 9 bases at V and 2 bases at J, leaving 11 bases unmatched. Germline values: CDR1 LNHDA, CDR2 SQIVND (reference sequence). The CDR3 sequence: CASQQEIAGAYEQYF. CDR3 coding DNA: TGTGCCAGCCAGCAAGAGATAGCGGGAGCCTACGAGCAGTACTTC.

The chain is built from TRBV27 and TRBJ2-1, with D unresolved. The V gene's germline CDR1 is MNHEY and CDR2 SMNVEV (reference sequence). The CDR3 loop spans 14 amino acids. V was shortened by 6 bases and J by 1 base, with 10 bases between the two germline ends. The CDR3 loop reads CASRDLGSYNEQFF. Written as DNA, the CDR3 is TGTGCCAGCAGGGACCTAGGGTCCTACAATGAGCAGTTCTTC.

The J gene is TRBJ2-2, the V gene TRBV7-6, with D unclear. Germline-derived CDR1 and CDR2 are SGHVS and FNYEAQ. The CDR3 has 13 residues. Trimming took off 1 base at V and 6 bases at J, with 6 bases between the two ends. The CDR3 spells CASSLEVAGELFF. CDR3 nucleotide sequence: TGTGCCAGCAGCTTAGAGGTAGCCGGGGAGCTGTTTTTT.

The chain joins TRBV11-1 to TRBJ2-4; 8 nucleotides align to TRBD2. The CDR3 length is 12 residues. With 5 bases clipped from V and 9 bases from J, the junction kept 3 bases outside the gene matches. CDR1 is SGHAT and CDR2 is FQDESV in the germline V gene (reference sequence). This chain's CDR3 is CASSRSGSIQYF. The CDR3 DNA follows: TGTGCCAGCAGCCGAAGCGGGAGCATTCAGTACTTC.

This clonotype showed up just a few times. This chain's CDR3 is CASRGTGMGTYEQYF. CDR3 coding DNA: TGTGCCAGCAGAGGAACAGGGATGGGCACCTACGAGCAGTACTTC. V is TRBV12-3 or TRBV12-4 and J is TRBJ2-7, with D perhaps matching TRBD1 (6 bases). V lost 6 bases and J 2 bases, leaving 17 bases between the germline ends. The CDR3 has 15 residues.

As DNA, the CDR3 is TGTGCCAGTACCCGGGACACCAACAATGAGCAGTTCTTC. This translates into CASTRDTNNEQFF. The V call is TRBV19, the J call TRBJ2-1; D may be TRBD1 (6 bases). The V gene lost 7 bases and the J gene lost 5 bases, with 12 bases spanning the gap. CDR3 length: 13 amino acids. From germline, CDR1 is LNHDA and CDR2 SQIVND (reference sequence).

J is TRBJ2-5 and V is TRBV20-1; 8 bases line up with TRBD1. This CDR3 spans 12 amino acids. Losses at the gene ends were 8 bases for V and 1 base for J; bases not matched to a gene: 3. Germline CDR1 is DFQATT and CDR2 is SNEGSKA (reference sequence). The DNA of the CDR3 is TGCAGTTCCAGGGGGCGCCAAGAGACCCAGTACTTC. This sequence encodes CSSRGRQETQYF.

This chain connects TRBV6-5 to TRBJ1-3; 7 bases align to TRBD1. The CDR3 runs 14 residues. Germline CDR1 reads MNHEY; CDR2 reads SVGAGI. V was clipped by 5 bases and J by 2 bases; unmatched bases: 3. The chain's CDR3 is CASSLDRAGNTIYF. The CDR3 DNA reads as TGTGCCAGCAGTCTCGACAGGGCTGGAAACACCATATATTTT.

The chain has TRBV15 and TRBJ1-3; the D is unclear. The CDR3 loop spans 14 amino acids. Germline CDR1 and CDR2: LNHNV and YYDKDF (reference sequence). Trimming shortened V by 0 bases and J by 8 bases, and 11 bases separated the two germline ends. CDR3: CATSRDTRGDTIYF. CDR3 nucleotide sequence: TGTGCCACCAGCAGAGACACTAGAGGAGACACCATATATTTT. Combining the CDR3 with reference TRBV15 and TRBJ1-3 gives the whole variable domain DAMVIQNPRYQVTQFGKPVTLSCSQTLNHNVMYWYQQKSSQAPKLLFHYYDKDFNNEADTPDNFQSRRPNTSFCFLDIRSPGLGDTAMYLCATSRDTRGDTIYFGEGSWLTVV.

This rearrangement joins TRBV7-6 to TRBJ2-3, with a possible D match to TRBD2 (6 bases). The CDR3 spans 18 residues. In germline, CDR1 is SGHVS, CDR2 FNYEAQ. V shed 0 bases and J shed 10 bases, with 26 bases lying between them. The CDR3 coding sequence is TGTGCCAGCAGCTTAGCGAAGGGGTATGTGATCCTGTGGGAGGCGCAGTATTTT. It translates to CASSLAKGYVILWEAQYF.

The rearrangement joins TRBV27 to TRBJ2-1; tentatively, D is TRBD1 (6 bases). From germline, CDR1 is MNHEY and CDR2 SMNVEV (reference sequence). The CDR3 is 14 amino acids. V lost 7 bases and J 13 bases, leaving 23 bases between the germline ends. CDR3: CASTSSVGARTQFF. CDR3 DNA: TGTGCCAGCACCTCTTCGGTGGGGGCAAGGACCCAGTTCTTC.